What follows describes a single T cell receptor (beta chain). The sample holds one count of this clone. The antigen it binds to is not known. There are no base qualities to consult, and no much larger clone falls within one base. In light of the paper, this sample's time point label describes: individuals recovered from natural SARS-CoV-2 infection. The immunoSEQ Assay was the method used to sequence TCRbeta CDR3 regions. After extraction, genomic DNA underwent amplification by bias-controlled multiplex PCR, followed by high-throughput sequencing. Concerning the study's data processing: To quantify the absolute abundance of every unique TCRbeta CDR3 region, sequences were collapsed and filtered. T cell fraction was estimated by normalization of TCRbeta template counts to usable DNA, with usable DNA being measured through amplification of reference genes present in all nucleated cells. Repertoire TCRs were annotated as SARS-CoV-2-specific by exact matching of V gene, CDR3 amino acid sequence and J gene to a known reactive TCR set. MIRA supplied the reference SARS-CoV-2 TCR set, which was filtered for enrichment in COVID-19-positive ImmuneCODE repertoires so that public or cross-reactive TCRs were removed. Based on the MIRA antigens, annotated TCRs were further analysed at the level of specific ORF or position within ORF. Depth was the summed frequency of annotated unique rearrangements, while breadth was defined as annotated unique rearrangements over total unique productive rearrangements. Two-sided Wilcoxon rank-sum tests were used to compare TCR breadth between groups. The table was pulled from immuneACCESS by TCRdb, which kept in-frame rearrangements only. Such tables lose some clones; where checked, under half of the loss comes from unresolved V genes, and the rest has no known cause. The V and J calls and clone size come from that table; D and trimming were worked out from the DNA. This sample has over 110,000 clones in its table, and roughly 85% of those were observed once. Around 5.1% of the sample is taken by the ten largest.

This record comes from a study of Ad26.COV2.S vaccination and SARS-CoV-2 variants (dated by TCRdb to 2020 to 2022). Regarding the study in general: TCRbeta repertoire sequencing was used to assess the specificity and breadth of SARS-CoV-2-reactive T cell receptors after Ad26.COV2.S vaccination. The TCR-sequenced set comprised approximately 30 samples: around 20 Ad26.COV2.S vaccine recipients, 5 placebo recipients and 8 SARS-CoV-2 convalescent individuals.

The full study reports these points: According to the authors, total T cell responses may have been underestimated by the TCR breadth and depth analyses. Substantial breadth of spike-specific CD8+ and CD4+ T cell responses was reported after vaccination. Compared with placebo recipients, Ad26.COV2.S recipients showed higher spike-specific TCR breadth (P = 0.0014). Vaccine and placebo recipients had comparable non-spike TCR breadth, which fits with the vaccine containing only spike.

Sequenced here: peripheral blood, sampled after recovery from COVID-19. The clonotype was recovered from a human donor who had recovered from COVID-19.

The CDR3 has the sequence CATVPGAGANVLTF. The DNA is as follows: TGTGCCACCGTACCGGGGGCTGGGGCCAACGTCCTGACTTTC. The rearranged segments are TRBV19 and TRBJ2-6; D gene: possibly TRBD2, on 6 matching bases. The CDR3 has 14 amino acids, counting the end cysteine and phenylalanine. Only the CDR3 DNA is retained, 42 bases long and in frame from the first base. CDR1 and CDR2, looked up from the germline V gene (reference sequence), are LNHDA and SQIVND. V and J are truncated by 10 bases and 2 bases respectively, leaving an intervening sequence of 12 bases.